This T cell receptor (beta chain) was observed in a study of blood T cell repertoires in COVID-19. The CDR3 has 15 amino acids. Germline V gene sequence: CDR1 SGDLS, CDR2 YYNGEE. Trimming removed 6 bases from V and 8 bases from J; junction bases left unmatched: 12. The method was immunoSEQ multiplex PCR; TCRdb's version includes in-frame clones alone and lacks a portion of them. The table lists approximately 190,000 clones, around 83% of them singletons. Sequenced: PBMCs or T cells enriched from blood (not recorded which). This receptor was identified in a woman aged 25 to 39 who had been exposed to COVID-19. The rearrangement uses TRBV9 and TRBJ2-1; 9 bases are shared with TRBD2. DNA for the CDR3: TGTGCCAGCACCAAGACCAGCGGGGGGCTCGATGAGCAGTTCTTC. This translates into CASTKTSGGLDEQFF.